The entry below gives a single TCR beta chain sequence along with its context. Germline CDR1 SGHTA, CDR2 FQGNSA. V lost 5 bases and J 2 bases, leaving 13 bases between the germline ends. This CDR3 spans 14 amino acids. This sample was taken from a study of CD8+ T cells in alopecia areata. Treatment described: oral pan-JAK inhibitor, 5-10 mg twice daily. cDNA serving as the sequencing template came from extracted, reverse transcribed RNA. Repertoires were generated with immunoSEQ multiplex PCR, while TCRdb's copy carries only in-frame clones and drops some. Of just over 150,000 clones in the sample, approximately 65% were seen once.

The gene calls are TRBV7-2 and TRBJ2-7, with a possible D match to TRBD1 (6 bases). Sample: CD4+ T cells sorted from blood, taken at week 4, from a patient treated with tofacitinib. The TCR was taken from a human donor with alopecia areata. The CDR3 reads CASSPRQATYEQYF. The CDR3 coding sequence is TGTGCCAGCAGCCCGCGACAGGCGACCTACGAGCAGTACTTC.